These 32 T cell receptor beta chains were sequenced from one sample in a study of neurological immune-mediated disorders (dated by TCRdb to between 2019 and 2020). The library was prepared using 5' RACE. Sequencing was carried out with an Illumina HiSeq 2500. TCRdb reprocessed the public reads (quality trimming at Q25 with fastp, clone calling with MiXCR) and kept in-frame beta chains. Rows matching on CDR3 protein sequence are summarized as one entry with the most common DNA and genes. This sample holds fewer than 20,000 distinct CDR3 sequences; 3.5% were observed only once. Jointly, the top ten make up 20% to 25% of the sample. Sequencing was performed on CD8+ T cells from blood. All receptors derive from a woman in her 40s in good health.

The sample holds a few counts of this clonotype. The chain couples TRBV7-6 to TRBJ2-1; 12 bases are shared with TRBD2. Unmatched junction bases numbered 7, after V lost 1 base and J lost 9 bases. The germline CDR1 and CDR2 sequences are SGHVS and FNYEAQ. The CDR3 loop spans 16 amino acids. This CDR3 reads CASSLDASGRASEQFF. The CDR3 DNA reads TGTGCCAGCAGCTTAGATGCTAGCGGGAGGGCCAGTGAGCAGTTCTTC.

In this sample, this clonotype turned up many times. This sequence joins TRBV6-5 and TRBJ2-1; D could derive from TRBD1 or TRBD2 (5 bases each). CDR1 is MNHEY, CDR2 SVGAGI, per germline. The CDR3 consists of 14 residues. The V end was cut by 0 bases, the J end by 8 bases, with 11 bases between. The CDR3 is CASSYSILGDEQFF. DNA of the CDR3: TGTGCCAGCAGTTACTCGATCCTGGGGGATGAGCAGTTCTTC.

Many counts were recorded for this clonotype. CDR3 sequence reads: CASSYSSGESWAQYF. The CDR3 coding sequence is TGTGCCAGCAGTTACTCTAGCGGCGAGAGTTGGGCCCAGTACTTC. The V call is TRBV6-5, the J call TRBJ2-5; tentative D call: TRBD2 (6 bases). In germline, CDR1 is MNHEY, CDR2 SVGAGI. This CDR3 has 15 amino acids. Trimming took 0 bases from V and 9 from J, leaving 17 bases between them.

This clonotype was counted only a few times. J is TRBJ1-1 and V is TRBV15; D is unresolved. There are 16 residues in the CDR3. Trimming pared 0 bases from V and 3 bases from J, leaving 14 bases between. CDR1 is LNHNV, CDR2 YYDKDF, per germline (reference sequence). Here the CDR3 reads CATSRDPGLPDTEAFF. CDR3 bases: TGTGCCACCAGCAGAGATCCCGGGCTTCCGGACACTGAAGCTTTCTTT.

This clonotype was counted at least ten times. The chain links TRBV20-1 to TRBJ2-7; D may be TRBD2 (5 bases). This CDR3 is built from 13 residues. The germline V and J ends were trimmed by 1 base and 3 bases, with 10 bases remaining between them. Germline V gives CDR1 DFQATT, CDR2 SNEGSKA (reference sequence). This chain's CDR3 is CSARGGRDYEQYF. The CDR3 DNA follows: TGCAGTGCTAGAGGTGGTCGGGACTACGAGCAGTACTTC.

This clonotype was found many times. At one end the junction does not follow the germline gene, possibly because of a read error. For the CDR3, the DNA is TGTGTCAGCAGCCCCAGGGATGGACAGGCGTCCTACGAGCAGTACTTC. Translation: CVSSPRDGQASYEQYF. The J gene is TRBJ2-7, the V gene TRBV13; TRBD1 matches 7 bases. There are 16 residues in the CDR3. Germline assignment: CDR1 PRHDT and CDR2 FYEKMQ (reference sequence). The whole variable domain, remainder taken from reference TRBV13 and TRBJ2-7, is AAGVIQSPRHLIKEKRETATLKCYPIPRHDTVYWYQQGPGQDPQFLISFYEKMQSDKGSIPDRFSAQQFSDYHSELNMSSLELGDSALYFCVSSPRDGQASYEQYFGPGTRLTVT.

In its sample, this clonotype was seen many times. This rearrangement joins TRBV6-5 to TRBJ1-2; unclear D gene. Deletions cut 9 bases from V and 0 bases from J, with 11 bases between. CDR1 is MNHEY and CDR2 is SVGAGI in the germline V gene. CDR3 size: 13 residues. CDR3 in amino acids: CASKPGPNYGYTF. The CDR3 region has the DNA TGTGCCAGTAAACCGGGTCCTAACTATGGCTACACCTTC.

This clonotype showed up many times. This sequence joins TRBV6-2 or TRBV6-3 and TRBJ2-7; 12 bases align to TRBD1. The junction had 13 bases not matched to a gene; V was cut back by 6 bases and J by 10 bases. The CDR3 is made up of 15 amino acids. Germline lookup yields CDR1 MNHEY and CDR2 SVGEGT. CDR3 sequence reads: CASSDPGQGANQQYF. The CDR3 region has the DNA TGTGCCAGCAGCGATCCGGGACAGGGGGCCAATCAACAGTACTTC.

This clonotype is labeled large. The V call is TRBV11-2, the J call TRBJ2-5; the D is unclear. This CDR3 is built from 15 residues. Germline V CDR1 and CDR2: SGHAT, FQNNGV. The V end lost 2 bases, the J end lost 4 bases, and 14 bases lay between the germline ends. CDR3 DNA sequence: TGTGCCAGCAGCTTAAAGAGCACAGCCGTAGAGACCCAGTACTTC. Its protein is CASSLKSTAVETQYF.

This clonotype was seen ten or more times. The J gene is TRBJ2-7, the V gene TRBV10-3, with 7 bases matching TRBD2. Germline V gene sequence: CDR1 ENHRY, CDR2 SYGVKD. This CDR3 contains 13 residues. V was clipped by 9 bases and J by 0 bases; unmatched bases: 5. DNA of the CDR3: TGTGCCATAACGACTAGCAGCTCCTACGAGCAGTACTTC. Protein: CAITTSSSYEQYF.

This clonotype was seen at least ten times. The CDR3 sequence is CASSLGGGPRYNEQFF. As DNA, the CDR3 is TGTGCCAGCAGTTTGGGGGGGGGCCCCCGCTACAATGAGCAGTTCTTC. V and J are TRBV12-3 or TRBV12-4 and TRBJ2-1, with D tentatively TRBD2 (7 bases). V dropped 3 bases and J dropped 3 bases, with 15 bases sitting between them. The CDR3 loop spans 16 amino acids.

This rearrangement joins TRBV29-1 to TRBJ2-2; no firm D call. V lost 4 bases, J lost 5 bases, and 8 bases lay in between. Germline V CDR1 and CDR2: SQVTM, ANQGSEA. The CDR3 is 12 residues long. The chain's CDR3 is CSVVLGTGELFF. In nucleotides, the CDR3 is TGCAGCGTTGTCTTAGGGACCGGGGAGCTGTTTTTT.

Many counts were recorded for this clonotype. The chain couples TRBV4-1 to TRBJ2-7; D uncertain. Between the trimmed V and J ends, which lost 1 base and 2 bases, there was a span of 6 bases. The CDR3 spans 13 residues. CDR1 is MGHRA and CDR2 is YSYEKL in the germline V gene. CDR3 coding DNA: TGCGCCAGCAGCCAAGGTGTTGCCTACGAGCAGTACTTC. Its translation is CASSQGVAYEQYF.

This clonotype was picked up many times. This sequence joins TRBV3-1 and TRBJ1-2; 8 nucleotides agree with TRBD1. This CDR3 contains 15 residues. Germline trimming cut 7 bases from V and 7 bases from J; bases unmatched to any gene: 14. Germline V gives CDR1 LGHDT, CDR2 YNNKEL (reference sequence). CDR3 nucleotides: TGTGCCAGCACCACCGGGACAGGCCTCAATGGTGGCTACACCTTC. It is translated as CASTTGTGLNGGYTF.

At least ten counts were recorded for this clonotype. This chain joins TRBV7-9 and TRBJ2-3; D uncertain. The CDR3 has 13 residues. The ends were cut back, 4 bases at V and 5 bases at J, with 10 bases in the middle. The germline V gene has CDR1 SEHNR and CDR2 FQNEAQ (reference sequence). CDR3 DNA: TGTGCCAGCAGCTCTCTTTGGGAAGATACGCAGTATTTT. Protein sequence: CASSSLWEDTQYF.

This clonotype was picked up many times. The rearrangement links TRBV28 to TRBJ2-7, with D unclear. Germline V lookup: CDR1 MDHEN, CDR2 SYDVKM. The CDR3 has 13 residues. Trimming pared 6 bases from V and 3 bases from J, leaving 12 bases between. CDR3 in amino acids: CASSRPDRYEQYF. CDR3 sequence (DNA): TGTGCCAGCAGCCGACCGGATCGCTACGAGCAGTACTTC.

The sample holds many counts of this clonotype. The rearrangement joins TRBV20-1 to TRBJ2-7; 12 nucleotides agree with TRBD2. This CDR3 contains 13 residues. Trimming removed 7 bases from V and 4 bases from J; junction bases left unmatched: 5. Looked up from germline, CDR1 is DFQATT and CDR2 is SNEGSKA (reference sequence). CDR3 in DNA: TGCAGTGTCCGACTAGCGGGAGAATACGAGCAGTACTTC. Translating it yields CSVRLAGEYEQYF.

This clonotype has a count of ten or more. V and J are TRBV10-2 and TRBJ2-7; D unresolved. This CDR3 has 17 residues. In germline, CDR1 is WSHSY, CDR2 SAAADI. With 6 bases removed from V and 5 bases from J, the gap between germline ends came to 26 bases. CDR3 sequence (DNA): TGCGCCAGCAGGCTCGCGCGGCTAGTTCTTGTTATGGACGAGCAGTACTTC. Its protein is CASRLARLVLVMDEQYF.

At least ten counts were recorded for this clonotype. V is TRBV15 and J is TRBJ1-1; D not certain. Trimming pared 0 bases from V and 0 bases from J, leaving 8 bases between. Germline lookup yields CDR1 LNHNV and CDR2 YYDKDF (reference sequence). The CDR3 consists of 15 residues. The CDR3 region is CATSRDEGMNTEAFF. The CDR3 DNA reads TGTGCCACCAGCAGAGATGAGGGTATGAACACTGAAGCTTTCTTT.

Many counts were recorded for this clonotype. The chain links TRBV20-1 to TRBJ2-7; TRBD2 aligns across 10 bases. Trimming cost V 5 bases and J 1 base; bases outside gene matches: 8. This CDR3 is built from 15 residues. CDR1 and CDR2 (germline): DFQATT, SNEGSKA (reference sequence). The CDR3 coding sequence is TGCAGTGCTTCCCAACTAGCGGGGATATCCTACGAGCAGTACTTC. This gives the protein CSASQLAGISYEQYF.

This clonotype occurred many times. This chain joins TRBV27 and TRBJ2-1, with TRBD1 identical over 7 bases. The V and J ends lost 5 bases and 4 bases, in that order; junction bases with no gene match: 11. Germline loops: CDR1 MNHEY, CDR2 SMNVEV (reference sequence). This CDR3 is 16 amino acids long. DNA for the CDR3: TGTGCCAGCAGTCCACTACCTCGGACAGGTTACAATGAGCAGTTCTTC. Translation gives CASSPLPRTGYNEQFF.

This clonotype was counted at least ten times. The chain combines TRBV20-1 with TRBJ2-5; 10 bases are a match to TRBD2. CDR1 is DFQATT, CDR2 SNEGSKA, per germline (reference sequence). The CDR3 length is 15 residues. Trimming cost V 3 bases and J 5 bases; bases outside gene matches: 9. The CDR3 protein is CSARPLAGDWETQYF. CDR3 nucleotide sequence: TGCAGTGCTAGGCCCCTAGCGGGAGATTGGGAGACCCAGTACTTC.

This clonotype was recorded at least ten times. This chain joins TRBV7-2 and TRBJ2-7; 11 nucleotides align to TRBD2. V gave up 3 bases and J gave up 2 bases; unmatched junction bases: 0. This CDR3 is built from 14 residues. The germline V gene encodes CDR1 SGHTA and CDR2 FQGNSA. The CDR3 coding sequence is TGTGCCAGCAGCTTGACTAGCGGGACCTACGAGCAGTACTTC. Residues: CASSLTSGTYEQYF.

This clonotype was counted many times. The rearrangement joins TRBV20-1 to TRBJ2-3, with TRBD1 matching 10 bases. This CDR3 spans 13 amino acids. In germline, CDR1 is DFQATT, CDR2 SNEGSKA (reference sequence). After removal of 4 bases from V and 7 bases from J, the junction contained 5 bases not matched to a gene. Here the CDR3 DNA reads TGCAGTGCTAACGACAGGGGGCGAAATACGCAGTATTTT. It codes for CSANDRGRNTQYF.

The sample holds a few counts of this clonotype. The rearrangement links TRBV5-6 to TRBJ2-6; TRBD1 agrees at 8 bases. The CDR3 is 15 residues long. Looked up from germline, CDR1 is SGHDT and CDR2 is YYEEEE. The J segment lost 4 bases and the V segment lost 3 bases, leaving 3 bases of the junction unmatched. This CDR3 reads CASSSGGSGANVLTF. The CDR3 coding sequence is TGTGCCAGCAGCTCAGGGGGCTCCGGGGCCAACGTCCTGACTTTC.

This clonotype was detected many times. V usage is TRBV20-1 and J usage is TRBJ2-1; D is unresolved. CDR1 and CDR2 from the germline V gene are DFQATT and SNEGSKA (reference sequence). Trimming took 3 bases from V and 8 from J, leaving 17 bases between them. This CDR3 spans 14 amino acids. The CDR3 sequence is CSASRGPEMDEQFF. The CDR3 region has the DNA TGCAGTGCTAGTCGTGGACCCGAGATGGATGAGCAGTTCTTC.

This clonotype was recorded many times. The chain is built from TRBV6-5 and TRBJ2-2; D uncertain. Per germline, CDR1 MNHEY and CDR2 SVGAGI. The CDR3 has 13 residues. V was shortened by 5 bases and J by 2 bases, with 6 bases between the two germline ends. In DNA form, the CDR3 reads TGTGCCAGCAGTGAGGCTAACACCGGGGAGCTGTTTTTT. Protein product: CASSEANTGELFF.

This clonotype was recorded many times. The chain uses TRBV7-2 and TRBJ2-1, with TRBD2 identical over 12 bases. Germline loops: CDR1 SGHTA, CDR2 FQGNSA. J lost 4 bases, V lost 4 bases, and 2 bases had no gene match. The CDR3 is made up of 15 amino acids. The CDR3 here is CASSSGTSGYNEQFF. CDR3 DNA: TGTGCCAGCAGCTCTGGGACTAGCGGGTACAATGAGCAGTTCTTC.

Remarks on this clonotype: Its ends do not fully match the called genes, so a read error is possible. The rearrangement joins TRBV9 to TRBJ2-7; 7 bases are shared with TRBD1. In germline, CDR1 is SGDLS, CDR2 YYNGEE. This CDR3 comprises 17 residues. The CDR3 DNA is TGTGCCAGCAGTGTACCCGGGGCAACAGGGGAAGACTACGAGCAGAACTTC. This translates into CASSVPGATGEDYEQNF.

Ten or more counts support this clonotype. V gene TRBV28 combines with J gene TRBJ2-3, with D maybe TRBD2 (5 bases). This CDR3 is 16 amino acids long. V lost 0 bases to trimming and J lost 3 bases, with 13 bases between them. CDR1 and CDR2 from the germline V gene are MDHEN and SYDVKM. DNA of the CDR3: TGTGCCAGCAGTTTATGCCTGAGGGTAATGACAGATACGCAGTATTTT. Translated: CASSLCLRVMTDTQYF.

At least ten counts were recorded for this clonotype. The rearrangement uses TRBV5-1 and TRBJ2-1, with 11 positions matching TRBD2. Trimming at V came to 4 bases and at J to 0 bases, leaving 3 bases not matched to a gene. The CDR3 loop spans 16 amino acids. The germline V gene has CDR1 SGHRS and CDR2 YFSETQ. CDR3 nucleotides: TGCGCCAGCAGCGGGACTAGCGGAAACTCCTACAATGAGCAGTTCTTC. Residues: CASSGTSGNSYNEQFF.

This clonotype was found many times. This chain links TRBV5-4 with TRBJ2-5; TRBD2 aligns across 9 bases. V shed 1 base and J 0 bases; nucleotides not matched to a gene: 4. The CDR3 sequence is 16 residues long. Germline assignment: CDR1 SGHNT and CDR2 YYREEE (reference sequence). Here the CDR3 reads CASSLMAGGDQETQYF. The DNA for the CDR3 is TGTGCCAGCAGCTTGATGGCGGGAGGGGACCAAGAGACCCAGTACTTC.